The 26 T cell receptor beta chains reported below all come from one sample, sequenced in a study of blood T cell repertoires in COVID-19. Sequenced by immunoSEQ multiplex PCR; TCRdb stores in-frame clones only, minus some. The sample gives about 92,000 clones, around 67% of which show up once; around 23% is in the top ten. Sequencing input: peripheral blood. These receptors originate from an older woman in a cohort sampled during active or convalescent COVID-19.

This clone was found once. V usage is TRBV28 and J usage is TRBJ2-7; 9 bases align to TRBD1. This CDR3 comprises 14 residues. Germline values: CDR1 MDHEN, CDR2 SYDVKM. V lost 5 bases, J lost 3 bases, and 5 bases stayed unmatched. Here the CDR3 reads CASSLQGAVYEQYF. CDR3 nucleotides: TGTGCCAGCAGTCTACAGGGGGCAGTCTACGAGCAGTACTTC. Combining the CDR3 with reference TRBV28 and TRBJ2-7 gives the whole variable domain DVKVTQSSRYLVKRTGEKVFLECVQDMDHENMFWYRQDPGLGLRLIYFSYDVKMKEKGDIPEGYSVSREKKERFSLILESASTNQTSMYLCASSLQGAVYEQYFGPGTRLTVT.

The rearrangement joins TRBV6-2 or TRBV6-3 to TRBJ1-2; a weak D match, TRBD1 (6 bases). V lost 4 bases and J 7 bases, leaving 25 bases between the germline ends. CDR3 length: 17 amino acids. Germline V CDR1 and CDR2: MNHEY, SVGEGT. The CDR3 DNA is TGTGCCAGCAGTTCAGACAGGAGCGGTATTTATGTCCGTGGCTACACCTTC. Protein: CASSSDRSGIYVRGYTF.

A single count supports this clone. V and J are TRBV12-3 or TRBV12-4 and TRBJ1-1; possibly TRBD1 for D (5 bases). This CDR3 spans 13 amino acids. Trimming cost V 6 bases and J 4 bases, with 12 bases left between them. CDR3 nucleotide sequence: TGTGCCAGCAGCGTCAGGGTTTTCACTGAAGCTTTCTTT. It codes for CASSVRVFTEAFF.

The chain carries TRBV5-1 and TRBJ2-3, with TRBD1 matching 7 bases. The CDR3 has 17 amino acids. CDR1 SGHRS and CDR2 YFSETQ come from the germline V gene. V gave up 0 bases and J gave up 0 bases; unmatched junction bases: 7. CDR3 residues: CASSLVVGTASTDTQYF. The CDR3 DNA reads as TGCGCCAGCAGCTTGGTAGTTGGGACAGCCAGCACAGATACGCAGTATTTT. The complete variable domain, with remaining parts taken from reference TRBV5-1 and TRBJ2-3, reads KAGVTQTPRYLIKTRGQQVTLSCSPISGHRSVSWYQQTPGQGLQFLFEYFSETQRNKGNFPGRFSGRQFSNSRSEMNVSTLELGDSALYLCASSLVVGTASTDTQYFGPGTRLTVL.

This chain links TRBV27 with TRBJ2-7; 9 nucleotides agree with TRBD1. With V trimmed by 3 bases and J by 2 bases, 14 bases remained unmatched. Germline assignment: CDR1 MNHEY and CDR2 SMNVEV (reference sequence). CDR3 length equals 18 residues. The CDR3 spells CASSFVGSGQGHPYEQYF. The DNA for the CDR3 is TGTGCCAGCAGTTTTGTGGGGTCTGGACAGGGGCACCCCTACGAGCAGTACTTC.

The chain links TRBV6-5 to TRBJ2-1; tentative D call: TRBD2 (7 bases). The CDR3 length is 15 residues. The germline gives CDR1 MNHEY, CDR2 SVGAGI. The V end was cut by 7 bases, the J end by 5 bases, with 18 bases between. For the CDR3, the DNA is TGTGCCAGCATGACTGCGGGGGCCGTTAACAATGAGCAGTTCTTC. Translating it yields CASMTAGAVNNEQFF.

This clone showed up just once. This chain connects TRBV6-6 to TRBJ2-3; 15 bases match TRBD2. Unmatched junction bases numbered 12, after V lost 5 bases and J lost 0 bases. In germline, CDR1 is MNHNY, CDR2 SVGAGI (reference sequence). The CDR3 length is 20 residues. CDR3 nucleotides: TGTGCCAGCAGTCCCGATCCGGGACTAGCGGGGGGAACTAGCACAGATACGCAGTATTTT. Protein product: CASSPDPGLAGGTSTDTQYF.

The chain recombines TRBV4-3 with TRBJ1-4; possibly TRBD1 for D (6 bases). The CDR3 has 17 amino acids. CDR1 LGHNA and CDR2 YSLEER come from the germline V gene. V shed 1 base and J shed 7 bases, with 19 bases lying between them. The CDR3 DNA sequence: TGCGCCAGCAGCCAAGCGGGGCCCGGGACATTGGCTGAAAAACTGTTTTTT. Translated: CASSQAGPGTLAEKLFF.

V gene TRBV5-1 combines with J gene TRBJ2-7; TRBD2 is a possible D gene (6 bases). Trimming removed 0 bases from V and 1 base from J, with 11 bases in between. CDR1 SGHRS and CDR2 YFSETQ come from the germline V gene. The CDR3 extends over 15 amino acids. The DNA of the CDR3 is TGCGCCAGCAGCTTGGGCGGGGTAGGATCCTACGAGCAGTACTTC. Amino acid sequence: CASSLGGVGSYEQYF.

V usage is TRBV5-4 and J usage is TRBJ2-7; 7 bases line up with TRBD1. CDR3 length: 14 amino acids. Germline trimming cut 0 bases from V and 3 bases from J; bases unmatched to any gene: 3. Germline CDR1 is SGHNT and CDR2 is YYREEE (reference sequence). DNA of the CDR3: TGTGCCAGCAGCTTGGAGGCAGGGGGCTACGAGCAGTACTTC. It translates to CASSLEAGGYEQYF.

The rearrangement joins TRBV11-2 to TRBJ1-1, with TRBD1 identical over 8 bases. CDR3 length: 16 residues. V shed 5 bases, J shed 1 base, and the junction held 9 bases outside the gene matches. CDR1 SGHAT and CDR2 FQNNGV come from the germline V gene. CDR3 bases: TGTGCCAGCAGCCTACGCAGGGGGCGGGCGAACACTGAAGCTTTCTTT. This gives the protein CASSLRRGRANTEAFF.

The chain is built from TRBV5-5 and TRBJ2-5; no reliable D call. The CDR3 is 14 residues long. V was cut by 5 bases and J by 1 base, with 12 bases left in between. CDR1 is SGHKS, CDR2 YYEKEE, per germline (reference sequence). The CDR3 DNA is TGTGCCAGCAGAAAACAGATTAGCCAAGAGACCCAGTACTTC. Protein: CASRKQISQETQYF.

The sample holds a few counts of this clone. Other DNA sequences within the sample encode an identical CDR3. CDR3 loop: CASSLAGQGSETQYF. The CDR3 DNA reads TGTGCCAGCAGCTTAGCGGGGCAAGGTTCGGAGACCCAGTACTTC. The gene calls are TRBV7-8 and TRBJ2-5, with a weak D call TRBD1 (5 bases). Germline CDR1 is SGHVS and CDR2 is FQNEAQ. V was shortened by 0 bases and J by 5 bases, with 13 bases between the two germline ends. This CDR3 is built from 15 residues. The full variable domain, with the rest looked up from reference TRBV7-8 and TRBJ2-5, is GAGVSQSPRYKVAKRGQDVALRCDPISGHVSLFWYQQALGQGPEFLTYFQNEAQLDKSGLPSDRFFAERPEGSVSTLKIQRTQQEDSAVYLCASSLAGQGSETQYFGPGTRLLVL.

The V call is TRBV6-1, the J call TRBJ2-3; 11 bases match TRBD2. This CDR3 spans 16 amino acids. The V and J ends lost 4 bases and 6 bases, in that order; junction bases with no gene match: 9. Per germline, CDR1 MNHNS and CDR2 SASEGT. CDR3 region: CASSVTSGAIGDTQYF. The CDR3 DNA is TGTGCCAGCAGTGTGACTAGCGGGGCAATCGGGGATACGCAGTATTTT.

This clone was seen repeatedly, ten times or more. CDR3 sequence: CASSSGQGNYGYTF. In DNA form, the CDR3 reads TGTGCCAGCAGTTCGGGACAGGGTAACTATGGCTACACCTTC. The genes are TRBV27 and TRBJ1-2; 9 nucleotides line up with TRBD1. The germline CDR1 and CDR2 sequences are MNHEY and SMNVEV (reference sequence). The length of the CDR3 is 14 residues. After removal of 4 bases from V and 1 base from J, the junction contained 1 base not matched to a gene.

This clone was seen repeatedly, ten times or more. V and J are TRBV4-2 and TRBJ2-5, with 8 nucleotides matching TRBD2. The germline V gene has CDR1 LGHNA and CDR2 YNFKEQ. The CDR3 runs to 15 residues. Trimming removed 1 base from V and 3 bases from J; junction bases left unmatched: 4. CDR3 amino acids: CASSQARGGEETQYF. The CDR3 DNA reads TGTGCCAGCAGCCAAGCACGGGGGGGCGAAGAGACCCAGTACTTC.

The chain couples TRBV11-2 to TRBJ1-1; D is ambiguous. Germline V CDR1 and CDR2: SGHAT, FQNNGV. CDR3 size: 12 residues. Trimming stripped 1 base from V and 4 bases from J, with 4 bases between. The CDR3 spells CASSLAGTEAFF. In nucleotides, the CDR3 is TGTGCCAGCAGCTTAGCAGGCACTGAAGCTTTCTTT.

The chain joins TRBV2 to TRBJ1-3; D not resolved. V lost 5 bases and J 2 bases, leaving 10 bases between the germline ends. Germline-derived CDR1 and CDR2 are SNHLY and FYNNEI. The CDR3 loop spans 14 amino acids. The chain's CDR3 is CASSRDSAGNTIYF. The CDR3 DNA sequence: TGTGCCAGCAGTAGGGATAGCGCTGGAAACACCATATATTTT.

V and J are TRBV5-1 and TRBJ2-1, with unresolved D. CDR3 length: 13 residues. V was cut by 0 bases and J by 6 bases, with 7 bases left in between. Germline CDR1 is SGHRS and CDR2 is YFSETQ. The CDR3 sequence is CASSLVPTNEQFF. The CDR3, as DNA: TGCGCCAGCAGCTTGGTTCCTACCAATGAGCAGTTCTTC.

The chain carries TRBV6-2 or TRBV6-3 and TRBJ2-5; 8 nucleotides agree with TRBD2. V was clipped by 2 bases and J by 9 bases; unmatched bases: 11. The germline V gene encodes CDR1 MNHEY and CDR2 SVGEGT. This CDR3 is 15 amino acids long. CDR3 region: CASSYNDRSGGAQYF. The CDR3, as DNA: TGTGCCAGCAGTTACAACGACCGCTCCGGGGGGGCCCAGTACTTC.

The chain is built from TRBV11-2 and TRBJ2-5; 7 bases fit TRBD1. Germline V CDR1 and CDR2: SGHAT, FQNNGV. This CDR3 has 14 residues. With V trimmed by 3 bases and J by 4 bases, 5 bases remained unmatched. In DNA, the CDR3 is TGTGCCAGCAGCTTCCACAGGGGCGGAGAGACCCAGTACTTC. It translates to CASSFHRGGETQYF. The full variable domain, rest sourced from reference TRBV11-2 and TRBJ2-5, is EAGVAQSPRYKIIEKRQSVAFWCNPISGHATLYWYQQILGQGPKLLIQFQNNGVVDDSQLPKDRFSAERLKGVDSTLKIQPAKLEDSAVYLCASSFHRGGETQYFGPGTRLLVL.

This sequence joins TRBV7-3 and TRBJ2-7; 7 bases line up with TRBD1. Germline assignment: CDR1 SGHTA and CDR2 FQGTGA. Losses at the gene ends were 4 bases for V and 3 bases for J; bases not matched to a gene: 3. The CDR3 spans 13 residues. The CDR3 spells CASSSAGGYEQYF. The CDR3 DNA follows: TGTGCCAGCAGCTCGGCAGGGGGCTACGAGCAGTACTTC.

The chain recombines TRBV19 with TRBJ1-1; TRBD1 is a possible D gene (5 bases). V was shortened by 3 bases and J by 1 base, with 12 bases between the two germline ends. This CDR3 comprises 15 residues. Germline V gene lookup returns CDR1 LNHDA and CDR2 SQIVND (reference sequence). The CDR3 bases are TGTGCCAGTAGTATGGGTTGGCAGGGGAACACTGAAGCTTTCTTT. As protein: CASSMGWQGNTEAFF.

The sample holds one count of this clone. The rearrangement links TRBV7-9 to TRBJ1-6; 9 bases fit TRBD1. The V segment lost 5 bases and the J segment 7 bases; nucleotides outside the gene matches: 3. The CDR3 is made up of 14 amino acids. Germline CDR1 reads SEHNR; CDR2 reads FQNEAQ (reference sequence). The CDR3 loop is CASSVTGGNSPLHF. DNA for the CDR3: TGTGCCAGCAGCGTCACAGGGGGCAATTCACCCCTCCACTTT.

The rearrangement links TRBV12-3 or TRBV12-4 to TRBJ2-1; no firm D call. The CDR3 is 13 amino acids. V lost 3 bases and J lost 4, with 7 bases in between. The CDR3: CASSFPPYNEQFF. The CDR3 DNA reads as TGTGCCAGCAGTTTTCCCCCTTACAATGAGCAGTTCTTC.

The count of this clone is one. The rearrangement links TRBV6-6 to TRBJ1-2; D gene unclear. Between the trimmed V and J ends, which lost 3 bases and 5 bases, there was a span of 10 bases. This CDR3 is 13 amino acids long. In germline, CDR1 is MNHNY, CDR2 SVGAGI (reference sequence). CDR3 amino acids: CASSYHSLYGYTF. The CDR3 DNA sequence: TGTGCCAGCAGTTATCACTCCCTTTATGGCTACACCTTC.